Presented here are 7 T cell receptor beta chains from one specimen sequenced in a study of siplizumab effects on memory and regulatory T cells. Clones were sequenced by immunoSEQ multiplex PCR, and TCRdb holds only the in-frame ones, with some missing. Of approximately 120,000 clones in the sample, about 92% were seen once. Input material: Tregs sorted from blood. These receptors originate from a human donor in good health.

The V and J genes are TRBV6-1 and TRBJ2-4; D not resolved. Trimming stripped 4 bases from V and 1 base from J, with 14 bases between. CDR3 length: 16 residues. Germline V gives CDR1 MNHNS, CDR2 SASEGT. CDR3 nucleotides: TGTGCCAGCAGTGCGTTTCAGACAAGCGCCAAAAACATTCAGTACTTC. This encodes CASSAFQTSAKNIQYF.

The gene calls are TRBV5-1 and TRBJ2-1; 8 bases match TRBD1. Germline V lookup: CDR1 SGHRS, CDR2 YFSETQ. The CDR3 has 15 amino acids. The trim removed 1 base at V and 9 bases at J, leaving 9 bases unmatched. In DNA form, the CDR3 reads TGCGCCAGCAGCTTGCTGGGACAGGAGGTCGGTGAGCAGTTCTTC. Amino acids: CASSLLGQEVGEQFF. The full variable domain, with the rest looked up from reference TRBV5-1 and TRBJ2-1, is KAGVTQTPRYLIKTRGQQVTLSCSPISGHRSVSWYQQTPGQGLQFLFEYFSETQRNKGNFPGRFSGRQFSNSRSEMNVSTLELGDSALYLCASSLLGQEVGEQFFGPGTRLTVL.

The chain couples TRBV9 to TRBJ2-1, with D possibly TRBD2 on 5 matching bases. Trimming removed 0 bases from V and 12 bases from J, with 10 bases in between. CDR3 length: 12 residues. Germline V gives CDR1 SGDLS, CDR2 YYNGEE. CDR3 sequence (DNA): TGTGCCAGCAGCGTAGGGGAGTCTGGGCAGTTCTTC. Residues: CASSVGESGQFF. Using reference TRBV9 and TRBJ2-1 for the parts outside the CDR3, the full variable domain is DSGVTQTPKHLITATGQRVTLRCSPRSGDLSVYWYQQSLDQGLQFLIQYYNGEERAKGNILERFSAQQFPDLHSELNLSSLELGDSALYFCASSVGESGQFFGPGTRLTVL.

The chain uses TRBV6-5 and TRBJ1-2; D is uncertain. CDR1 and CDR2 (germline): MNHEY, SVGAGI. This CDR3 is 14 amino acids long. V lost 0 bases, J lost 8 bases, and 13 bases lay in between. CDR3: CASSYSGVIQGYTF. As DNA, the CDR3 is TGTGCCAGCAGTTACTCGGGAGTAATACAGGGCTACACCTTC.

The chain employs TRBV6-1 and TRBJ1-5; perhaps TRBD1 as D (5 bases). CDR1 and CDR2 from the germline V gene are MNHNS and SASEGT. The V gene lost 1 base and the J gene lost 4 bases, with 14 bases spanning the gap. This CDR3 has 16 residues. The CDR3 reads CASSEGEGRLNQPQHF. CDR3 nucleotides: TGTGCCAGCAGTGAAGGGGAGGGACGGCTTAATCAGCCCCAGCATTTT.

The chain joins TRBV6-5 to TRBJ2-7; D unclear. CDR1 is MNHEY, CDR2 SVGAGI, per germline. Deletions cut 4 bases from V and 3 bases from J, with 7 bases between. This CDR3 has 12 residues. Written as DNA, the CDR3 is TGTGCCAGCAGTTCTTCCTACTACGAGCAGTACTTC. As protein: CASSSSYYEQYF.

The chain links TRBV10-3 to TRBJ2-3; 13 bases match TRBD2. The J segment lost 1 base and the V segment lost 6 bases, leaving 4 bases of the junction unmatched. Germline loops: CDR1 ENHRY, CDR2 SYGVKD. This CDR3 is built from 16 residues. CDR3 bases: TGTGCCATCAGGAGACTAGCGGGGGGAGGCACAGATACGCAGTATTTT. This codes for CAIRRLAGGGTDTQYF.